This T cell receptor beta chain is drawn from a study of cytomegalovirus exposure and HLA in healthy donors. Background on the study: Earlier results showed 117 million unique TCR beta sequences derived from around 170 million T cells. Broader study findings: Fewer N-insertions than the approximately 700-donor mean were reportedly shown by an Asian-associated ancestry cluster in a later analysis. A later analysis linked a missense variant in DCLRE1C to the trimming of TCR beta V and J genes.

Germline V gives CDR1 SGDLS, CDR2 YYNGEE. This CDR3 is built from 16 residues. The V gene end was trimmed by 0 bases and the J gene end by 3 bases; junction bases not matched to a gene: 4. The PCR was carried out with 60 Vbeta primers and 13 Jbeta primers. The assay was immunoSEQ multiplex PCR, and TCRdb's table has in-frame clones only and misses some. Seen here are about 130,000 clones, around four fifths observed once, and the top ten hold 1.4% to 1.5%. Notes on this clone: Its antigen remains unknown.

The TCR sequence derives from a female donor in good health and CMV-seronegative. Sequencing was performed on PBMCs. The chain carries TRBV9 and TRBJ2-7; 12 bases are shared with TRBD1. In DNA form, the CDR3 reads TGTGCCAGCAGCGTAGACGGGACAGGGGGCCTCTACGAGCAGTACTTC. Translation gives CASSVDGTGGLYEQYF. The full variable domain, in which reference TRBV9 and TRBJ2-7 provide the parts outside the CDR3, is DSGVTQTPKHLITATGQRVTLRCSPRSGDLSVYWYQQSLDQGLQFLIQYYNGEERAKGNILERFSAQQFPDLHSELNLSSLELGDSALYFCASSVDGTGGLYEQYFGPGTRLTVT.